This T cell receptor beta chain was identified during a study of blood T cells in healthy people across ages. Whole-study results and caveats: Percentage of naive T cells showed a strong correlation with TCR beta diversity.

With V trimmed by 7 bases and J by 5 bases, 8 bases remained unmatched. This CDR3 has 13 residues. CDR1 is SQVTM, CDR2 ANQGSEA, per germline. A sample-barcoded 5' primer and a J-beta primer mix were used in a second PCR of roughly 7 to 11 cycles. Each of the cDNA molecules was tagged by a template-switch adaptor with 12 random nucleotides. Each CDR3 protein gets one entry after TCRdb re-called the 5' RACE reads with MiXCR. The sample consists of about 1.5 million distinct CDR3 sequences, roughly 43% of them appearing once. This clonotype was seen a handful of times. Its antigen remains unidentified. Specimen: blood. The gene calls are TRBV29-1 and TRBJ2-7; TRBD1 matches at 10 bases. This receptor was identified in a woman under 30 in good health. The CDR3 loop reads CSATGQGFDEQYF. In DNA form, the CDR3 reads TGCAGCGCTACGGGACAGGGGTTCGACGAGCAGTACTTC.